This T cell receptor (beta chain) was recovered during a study of cytotoxic CD8 clonotypes in ibrutinib-treated CLL. General study points: While tracking circulating CD8+ T-cell counts, baseline clonality exceeded that of age-matched healthy donors.

Profiling relied on immunoSEQ multiplex PCR, and the TCRdb table lists in-frame clones only, not all of them. The data hold roughly 170,000 clones, with around 80% observed a single time. Per the germline V gene, CDR1 is SGHAT and CDR2 is FQNNGV. The CDR3 extends over 16 amino acids. V was trimmed by 6 bases and J by 0 bases, leaving 17 bases between them. Turning to this clone: Its antigen is not known.

The source material was PBMCs, sampled after 24 months of ibrutinib treatment. The V call is TRBV11-2, the J call TRBJ1-2; D possibly corresponds to TRBD1 (5 bases). This receptor was obtained from a human donor with chronic lymphocytic leukemia. CDR3 in amino acids: CASSSRGVGSNYGYTF. The CDR3 DNA reads as TGTGCCAGCAGTTCTAGAGGGGTGGGCTCTAACTATGGCTACACCTTC.